The 5 T cell receptor beta chains below all came from one sample that was sequenced in a study of OX40 agonist ivuxolimab in advanced cancers. Libraries were prepared by immunoSEQ multiplex PCR; TCRdb keeps only in-frame clonotypes and omits some of them. The top ten clones hold about 6% of a sample with about 96,000 clones, more than 80% of them seen once. This specimen consisted of CD4+ or CD8+ T cells sorted from blood, obtained in a trial of the OX40 agonist ivuxolimab. The origin of the receptors is an adult with an advanced solid tumor such as melanoma, head and neck, liver or kidney cancer.

The gene calls are TRBV4-2 and TRBJ2-1; D is uncertain. V was trimmed by 0 bases and J by 15 bases, leaving 12 bases between them. Germline V gene lookup returns CDR1 LGHNA and CDR2 YNFKEQ. This CDR3 is 12 amino acids long. The CDR3 loop is CASSQDTPARFF. The DNA of the CDR3 is TGTGCCAGCAGCCAAGATACGCCAGCCCGGTTCTTC.

The chain links TRBV5-6 to TRBJ2-7; 7 nucleotides line up with TRBD1. From germline, CDR1 is SGHDT and CDR2 YYEEEE. CDR3 length: 16 residues. J lost 6 bases, V lost 0 bases, and 12 bases had no gene match. The CDR3 spells CASSLGQGAIYSEQYF. CDR3 DNA sequence: TGTGCCAGCAGCTTGGGACAGGGCGCGATCTACTCCGAGCAGTACTTC.

The J gene is TRBJ2-5, the V gene TRBV6-5, with D possibly being TRBD1 (6 bases). The J call may be incorrect, as the DNA end agrees better with TRBJ2-7. CDR1 is MNHEY, CDR2 SVGAGI, per germline. This CDR3 is built from 14 residues. CDR3 loop: CASSNTGRPYEQYF. CDR3 DNA: TGTGCCAGCAGTAATACAGGGAGACCCTACGAGCAGTACTTC.

The chain combines TRBV6-4 with TRBJ2-2; 7 bases match TRBD1. From germline, CDR1 is MRHNA and CDR2 SNTAGT. Trimming cost V 6 bases and J 7 bases; bases outside gene matches: 11. The CDR3 is 15 amino acids. CDR3 in DNA: TGTGCCAGCAGCATCTCAGGACAGGTTGGCGGGGAGCTGTTTTTT. Translation: CASSISGQVGGELFF.

V gene TRBV10-2 combines with J gene TRBJ1-2; D gene uncertain. CDR1 is WSHSY, CDR2 SAAADI, per germline. This CDR3 has 13 amino acids. V lost 5 bases and J lost 2, with 9 bases in between. In nucleotides, the CDR3 is TGCGCCAGCAGTCTCGACAAGAACTATGGCTACACCTTC. Translation: CASSLDKNYGYTF.